This T cell receptor (beta chain) originates from a study of CD8 T cells in ankylosing spondylitis. Whole-study findings and limits: Clones linked to disease were reported to show significant enrichment in matched ankylosing spondylitis synovial fluid. Earlier literature documents some of the motif variants in reactive arthritis synovial fluid and blood. Characteristic, it appeared, of ankylosing spondylitis blood was a TCR beta motif of roughly eight highly homologous variants.

This clonotype was recorded a few times. Its antigen remains unknown. Quantitative 5'-RACE with molecular barcodes was used to make the TCR beta libraries. Each CDR3 protein gets one entry after TCRdb re-called the 5' RACE reads with MiXCR. There are about 150,000 distinct CDR3 sequences in the sample; approximately 44% occur only once, and nearly 15% lies in the top ten. The CDR3 length is 11 residues. Trimming removed 6 bases at V and 8 bases at J, with 13 bases between. Per the germline V gene, CDR1 is DFQATT and CDR2 is SNEGSKA (reference sequence). This chain connects TRBV20-1 to TRBJ1-1; D may be TRBD1 (5 bases). This receptor was identified in a male donor with ankylosing spondylitis. Sequences were obtained from synovial fluid, either unsorted or a sorted T cell fraction (not recorded which). CDR3 DNA sequence: TGCAGTGCGGGGCTCCAGCTAGAAGCTTTCTTT. It translates to CSAGLQLEAFF.